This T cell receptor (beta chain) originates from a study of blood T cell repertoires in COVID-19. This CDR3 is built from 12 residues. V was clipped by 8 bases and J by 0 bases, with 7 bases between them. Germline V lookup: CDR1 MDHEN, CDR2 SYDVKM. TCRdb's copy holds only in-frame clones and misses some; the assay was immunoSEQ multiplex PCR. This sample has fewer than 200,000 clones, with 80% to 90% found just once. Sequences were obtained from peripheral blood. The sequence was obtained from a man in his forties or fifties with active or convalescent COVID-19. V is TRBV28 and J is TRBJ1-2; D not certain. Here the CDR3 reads CASLSANYGYTF. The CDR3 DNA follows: TGTGCCAGCCTGTCGGCTAACTATGGCTACACCTTC.